These 29 T cell receptor beta chains share one sample of origin, sequenced in a study of OX40 agonist ivuxolimab in advanced cancers. Method: immunoSEQ multiplex PCR; TCRdb's copy keeps in-frame clones and lacks some. The data hold 100,000 to 150,000 clones, with under 95% observed a single time. The sequences come from CD4+ or CD8+ T cells sorted from blood, collected in a trial of the OX40 agonist ivuxolimab. These receptors originate from an adult with an advanced solid tumor such as melanoma, head and neck, liver or kidney cancer.

The chain employs TRBV5-1 and TRBJ1-1; 9 bases are shared with TRBD1. Germline V gene lookup returns CDR1 SGHRS and CDR2 YFSETQ. J lost 4 bases, V lost 3 bases, and 7 bases had no gene match. The CDR3 sequence is 15 residues long. This CDR3 reads CASSSQGQGRTEAFF. CDR3 DNA: TGCGCCAGCAGCTCACAGGGACAGGGACGCACTGAAGCTTTCTTT.

This chain links TRBV9 with TRBJ1-1; D call uncertain. The CDR3 sequence is 13 residues long. Trimming shortened V by 0 bases and J by 1 base, and 4 bases separated the two germline ends. Germline V gene lookup returns CDR1 SGDLS and CDR2 YYNGEE. The CDR3 region is CASSVATNTEAFF. The CDR3 DNA is TGTGCCAGCAGCGTAGCGACGAACACTGAAGCTTTCTTT. Full variable domain (rest looked up from reference TRBV9 and TRBJ1-1): DSGVTQTPKHLITATGQRVTLRCSPRSGDLSVYWYQQSLDQGLQFLIQYYNGEERAKGNILERFSAQQFPDLHSELNLSSLELGDSALYFCASSVATNTEAFFGQGTRLTVV.

The chain links TRBV27 to TRBJ1-2; D unclear. The CDR3 length is 13 residues. Trimming stripped 1 base from V and 8 bases from J, with 11 bases between. Germline CDR1 MNHEY, CDR2 SMNVEV (reference sequence). CDR3: CASSLLGTAGYTF. CDR3 nucleotides: TGTGCCAGCAGTTTATTAGGCACAGCCGGCTACACCTTC.

The rearrangement links TRBV7-3 to TRBJ2-3; D gene ambiguous. This CDR3 contains 14 residues. Germline CDR1 reads SGHTA; CDR2 reads FQGTGA. Trimming took off 1 base at V and 0 bases at J, with 5 bases between the two ends. In DNA, the CDR3 is TGTGCCAGCAGCTTAATGCAAAGCACAGATACGCAGTATTTT. Its protein is CASSLMQSTDTQYF.

This clone was seen only once. The V call is TRBV28, the J call TRBJ1-5; 7 positions match TRBD1. The ends lost 4 bases at V and 3 bases at J; junction bases unmatched: 9. The CDR3 extends over 16 amino acids. The germline gives CDR1 MDHEN, CDR2 SYDVKM. The DNA of the CDR3 is TGTGCCAGCAGTTCATTTCAGACAGGGTTCAATCAGCCCCAGCATTTT. Protein: CASSSFQTGFNQPQHF.

CDR3 loop: CASSFGLAGGPGEQYF. CDR3 coding DNA: TGCGCCAGCAGCTTTGGGCTAGCGGGAGGGCCGGGCGAGCAGTACTTC. This chain links TRBV5-1 with TRBJ2-7; 12 bases align to TRBD2. V gave up 2 bases and J gave up 6 bases; unmatched junction bases: 9. This CDR3 is built from 16 residues. CDR1 and CDR2 (germline): SGHRS, YFSETQ. Combining the CDR3 with reference TRBV5-1 and TRBJ2-7 gives the whole variable domain KAGVTQTPRYLIKTRGQQVTLSCSPISGHRSVSWYQQTPGQGLQFLFEYFSETQRNKGNFPGRFSGRQFSNSRSEMNVSTLELGDSALYLCASSFGLAGGPGEQYFGPGTRLTVT.

J is TRBJ1-2 and V is TRBV19; tentatively, D is TRBD1 (6 bases). V lost 8 bases and J 5 bases, leaving 15 bases between the germline ends. This CDR3 comprises 13 residues. Germline lookup yields CDR1 LNHDA and CDR2 SQIVND (reference sequence). In DNA, the CDR3 is TGTGCCAGTGGCCGGGACACCTTGTATGGCTACACCTTC. This gives the protein CASGRDTLYGYTF. Full variable domain (outside the CDR3, taken from reference TRBV19 and TRBJ1-2): DGGITQSPKYLFRKEGQNVTLSCEQNLNHDAMYWYRQDPGQGLRLIYYSQIVNDFQKGDIAEGYSVSREKKESFPLTVTSAQKNPTAFYLCASGRDTLYGYTFGSGTRLTVV.

The J gene is TRBJ2-3, the V gene TRBV21-1; TRBD2 is the table's D call, not checked against the DNA. TRBV21-1 is a recognized pseudogene. The CDR3 sequence is 16 residues long. The DNA of the CDR3 is TGTGCCAGCAGCAATCTACTAGCGGGAGGGCCTGATACGCAGTATTTT. It codes for CASSNLLAGGPDTQYF.

This chain links TRBV5-4 with TRBJ2-7; D remains ambiguous. Per germline, CDR1 SGHNT and CDR2 YYREEE (reference sequence). Trimming took 2 bases from V and 5 from J, leaving 5 bases between them. The CDR3 is made up of 11 amino acids. CDR3: CASSLIDEQYF. Here the CDR3 DNA reads TGTGCCAGCAGCTTAATCGACGAGCAGTACTTC.

The chain has TRBV5-1 and TRBJ2-1; D is possibly TRBD1 (5 bases). This CDR3 has 16 amino acids. Germline-derived CDR1 and CDR2 are SGHRS and YFSETQ. V dropped 0 bases and J dropped 1 base, with 11 bases sitting between them. CDR3 coding DNA: TGCGCCAGCAGCTTGGGACAGTTTTCTTCCTACAATGAGCAGTTCTTC. It yields the protein CASSLGQFSSYNEQFF.

V and J are TRBV19 and TRBJ2-3; D may be TRBD1 (5 bases). Trimming took 3 bases from V and 0 from J, leaving 16 bases between them. The CDR3 covers 17 residues. CDR1 and CDR2 from the germline V gene are LNHDA and SQIVND (reference sequence). The CDR3 region has the DNA TGTGCCAGTAGTATCCCCCCGACAGACCCTAGCACAGATACGCAGTATTTT. The encoded protein is CASSIPPTDPSTDTQYF.

This sequence joins TRBV10-3 and TRBJ1-3; a possible D gene is TRBD1 (5 bases). Trimming removed 6 bases at V and 1 base at J, with 10 bases between. This CDR3 spans 14 amino acids. CDR1 is ENHRY and CDR2 is SYGVKD in the germline V gene. Written as DNA, the CDR3 is TGTGCCATCAGCGAGGGGTTTTCTGGAAACACCATATATTTT. Its protein product is CAISEGFSGNTIYF.

The chain combines TRBV21-1 with TRBJ1-1; the tabulated D call, TRBD1, remains unverified against the DNA. TRBV21-1 counts as a pseudogene. The CDR3 has 15 residues. Here the CDR3 reads CASSKVGRVNTEAFF. CDR3 bases: TGTGCCAGCAGCAAAGTGGGCAGGGTAAACACTGAAGCTTTCTTT.

The chain employs TRBV30 and TRBJ1-4; TRBD1 matches 8 bases. The CDR3 totals 13 residues. After removal of 3 bases from V and 8 bases from J, the junction contained 5 bases not matched to a gene. CDR1 is GTSNPN, CDR2 SVGIG, per germline (reference sequence). CDR3 nucleotides: TGTGCCTGGAGCAGGGGGCACGGGGAAAAACTGTTTTTT. This sequence encodes CAWSRGHGEKLFF.

The chain is built from TRBV7-9 and TRBJ2-7, with D unclear. Trimming pared 5 bases from V and 2 bases from J, leaving 4 bases between. The CDR3 is 11 amino acids. CDR1 SEHNR and CDR2 FQNEAQ come from the germline V gene (reference sequence). CDR3 coding DNA: TGTGCCAGCAGCCCGGCCTACGAGCAGTACTTC. Translation: CASSPAYEQYF.

This clone appeared a few times. The chain employs TRBV4-3 and TRBJ1-2; 7 nucleotides align to TRBD1. CDR3 size: 16 residues. CDR1 is LGHNA, CDR2 YSLEER, per germline. The J segment lost 6 bases and the V segment lost 5 bases, leaving 15 bases of the junction unmatched. This CDR3 reads CASSFQLTGLLDGYTF. CDR3 in DNA: TGCGCCAGCAGCTTCCAACTGACAGGGCTACTTGATGGCTACACCTTC.

V gene TRBV27 combines with J gene TRBJ2-7; D remains ambiguous. The CDR3 contains 13 residues. In germline, CDR1 is MNHEY, CDR2 SMNVEV (reference sequence). Between the trimmed V and J ends, which lost 2 bases and 3 bases, there was a span of 8 bases. The CDR3 DNA reads TGTGCCAGCAGTTTAAGGATCTACTACGAGCAGTACTTC. Translated, it gives CASSLRIYYEQYF.

The V and J genes are TRBV5-4 and TRBJ1-1; D remains ambiguous. V shed 1 base and J shed 4 bases, with 17 bases lying between them. The CDR3 extends over 16 amino acids. Germline V gene data show CDR1 as SGHNT and CDR2 as YYREEE (reference sequence). The CDR3 here is CASSLSIARRTTEAFF. CDR3 bases: TGTGCCAGCAGCTTGTCGATTGCCAGGAGAACCACTGAAGCTTTCTTT.

The chain employs TRBV2 and TRBJ2-5; 9 nucleotides agree with TRBD2. The CDR3 spans 14 residues. The ends lost 7 bases at V and 7 bases at J; junction bases unmatched: 10. Germline V CDR1 and CDR2: SNHLY, FYNNEI. In DNA, the CDR3 is TGTGCCAGCAAGCGGGAGGCAGATCGCGGGACCCAGTACTTC. Amino acid sequence: CASKREADRGTQYF.

The CDR3 bases are TGTGCCAGCAGCCAAGTAGCGGGAGTTAGCTCCTACGAGCAGTACTTC. Its translation: CASSQVAGVSSYEQYF. The chain joins TRBV4-2 to TRBJ2-7, with 9 positions matching TRBD2. Germline V gene data show CDR1 as LGHNA and CDR2 as YNFKEQ. The trim removed 1 base at V and 0 bases at J, leaving 4 bases unmatched. CDR3 length: 16 residues.

The V gene is TRBV19, the J gene TRBJ2-1, with 9 nucleotides matching TRBD2. V trimming: 7 bases; J trimming: 4 bases; junction bases outside the gene matches: 14. The CDR3 consists of 17 residues. Germline loops: CDR1 LNHDA, CDR2 SQIVND (reference sequence). DNA of the CDR3: TGTGCCAGTATGGGGCTAGCGGGATACCGGGGATACAATGAGCAGTTCTTC. Translating gives CASMGLAGYRGYNEQFF.

This chain links TRBV2 with TRBJ2-1; D gene unclear. The germline V gene has CDR1 SNHLY and CDR2 FYNNEI. The V and J ends lost 7 bases and 10 bases respectively, with 11 bases between them. The CDR3 spans 11 residues. The CDR3 DNA reads TGTGCCAGCAAGGACCCACCCGAGCAGTTCTTC. Amino acid sequence: CASKDPPEQFF.

In its sample, this clone was seen once. J is TRBJ1-5 and V is TRBV2; D gene unclear. This CDR3 has 14 amino acids. Germline CDR1 is SNHLY and CDR2 is FYNNEI. V was pared by 3 bases and J by 4 bases, with 10 bases between. The CDR3 region has the DNA TGTGCCAGCAGTGAGGCGTTCGGAAATCAGCCCCAGCATTTT. Translation gives CASSEAFGNQPQHF.

This chain connects TRBV18 to TRBJ1-2; TRBD1 aligns across 8 bases. Losses at the gene ends were 3 bases for V and 3 bases for J; bases not matched to a gene: 6. The CDR3 length is 15 residues. CDR1 is KGHSH and CDR2 is LQKENI in the germline V gene. In DNA, the CDR3 is TGTGCCAGCTCACCGTCAGGGGGCTCGGACTATGGCTACACCTTC. Its protein is CASSPSGGSDYGYTF.

This chain connects TRBV5-1 to TRBJ1-4; D uncertain. Trimming pared 0 bases from V and 5 bases from J, leaving 11 bases between. Per germline, CDR1 SGHRS and CDR2 YFSETQ. This CDR3 region has 15 residues. The CDR3 DNA reads as TGCGCCAGCAGCTTGGAGGGCGGGAGGAATGAAAAACTGTTTTTT. Protein: CASSLEGGRNEKLFF.

The chain combines TRBV5-5 with TRBJ2-1; 7 nucleotides agree with TRBD2. This CDR3 has 15 amino acids. Germline V gene sequence: CDR1 SGHKS, CDR2 YYEKEE (reference sequence). The V and J ends lost 4 bases and 10 bases, in that order; junction bases with no gene match: 14. CDR3 sequence reads: CASSPSTSPRGEQFF. For the CDR3, the DNA is TGTGCCAGCAGCCCCTCGACTAGCCCGCGCGGCGAGCAGTTCTTC.

The chain joins TRBV5-8 to TRBJ1-6, with D unclear. Trimming removed 3 bases at V and 8 bases at J, with 12 bases between. CDR3 length equals 14 residues. Germline lookup yields CDR1 SGHTS and CDR2 YDEGEE. The CDR3 loop is CASSSRPRDSPLHF. The CDR3 nucleotides read TGTGCCAGCAGCTCCCGGCCCCGAGATTCACCCCTCCACTTT. Full variable domain (remainder filled in from reference TRBV5-8 and TRBJ1-6): EAGVTQSPTHLIKTRGQQATLRCSPISGHTSVYWYQQALGLGLQFLLWYDEGEERNRGNFPPRFSGRQFPNYSSELNVNALELEDSALYLCASSSRPRDSPLHFGNGTRLTVT.

The chain recombines TRBV6-6 with TRBJ2-5; 9 positions match TRBD1. The tail of the sequence fits TRBJ2-7 better, so the J call may be wrong. CDR3 length: 16 residues. Germline CDR1 MNHNY, CDR2 SVGAGI (reference sequence). CDR3 loop: CASTKGGGQGPYEQYF. CDR3 nucleotides: TGTGCCAGCACCAAAGGAGGGGGACAGGGTCCCTACGAGCAGTACTTC.

V and J are TRBV9 and TRBJ2-5, with 10 bases lining up with TRBD2. Germline lookup yields CDR1 SGDLS and CDR2 YYNGEE. Trimming at V came to 0 bases and at J to 5 bases, leaving 7 bases not matched to a gene. There are 16 residues in the CDR3. CDR3 amino acids: CASSVGSSGSRETQYF. The CDR3 DNA reads as TGTGCCAGCAGCGTAGGGTCTAGCGGGAGTAGGGAGACCCAGTACTTC.